The 26 T cell receptor beta chains reported below all come from one sample, sequenced in a study of human T cells and chemical hapten exposure. The time point was: patch test 1, 2 weeks after DPC sensitization. The treatment denotes: therapeutic diphenylcyclopropenone sensitization with weekly scalp DPC. A single record per CDR3 protein comes from TCRdb applying MiXCR to the RACE reads. This table has some 350,000 distinct CDR3 sequences, around 6.9% appearing once. Sequenced material: whole blood, taken in connection with sensitization to the hapten diphenylcyclopropenone (DPC). The receptors shown here come from a woman aged 18-29 years with alopecia areata. Some clones in this sample may be carry-over from other donors' samples.

The table lists this clonotype with a few counts. V usage is TRBV6-6 and J usage is TRBJ2-5; D is unresolved. Trimming stripped 2 bases from V and 4 bases from J, with 14 bases between. Germline values: CDR1 MNHNY, CDR2 SVGAGI (reference sequence). CDR3 size: 15 residues. In DNA form, the CDR3 reads TGTGCCAGCAGTTACGCAGTCCGGAATACAGAGACCCAGTACTTC. It translates to CASSYAVRNTETQYF.

V usage is TRBV11-2 and J usage is TRBJ2-5; D is uncertain. There are 15 residues in the CDR3. Germline V gene data show CDR1 as SGHAT and CDR2 as FQNNGV. V lost 0 bases, J lost 2 bases, and 10 bases lay in between. As DNA, the CDR3 is TGTGCCAGCAGCTTAGAGTATCCAAGGCAAGAGACCCAGTACTTC. Its translation is CASSLEYPRQETQYF.

The chain employs TRBV29-1 and TRBJ1-2; D not resolved. Trimming stripped 1 base from V and 1 base from J, with 7 bases between. This CDR3 comprises 13 residues. CDR1 is SQVTM, CDR2 ANQGSEA, per germline. The CDR3 DNA follows: TGCAGCGTTGAAGGGGAGGGTAACTATGGCTACACCTTC. As protein: CSVEGEGNYGYTF.

Ten or more counts support this clonotype. V is TRBV18 and J is TRBJ1-2; 11 positions match TRBD1. Germline CDR1 is KGHSH and CDR2 is LQKENI. This CDR3 is 16 amino acids long. The V and J ends lost 2 bases and 8 bases, in that order; junction bases with no gene match: 10. CDR3 loop: CASSPSGQGALLGYTF. The CDR3, as DNA: TGTGCCAGCTCACCATCCGGACAGGGGGCTTTATTAGGCTACACCTTC.

J is TRBJ1-1 and V is TRBV5-1; no clear D gene. Germline assignment: CDR1 SGHRS and CDR2 YFSETQ. V was clipped by 0 bases and J by 0 bases, with 9 bases between them. The length of the CDR3 is 15 residues. CDR3 loop: CASSLDGRVNTEAFF. CDR3 bases: TGCGCCAGCAGCTTGGACGGGCGCGTGAACACTGAAGCTTTCTTT.

This clonotype was seen repeatedly, ten times or more. The chain uses TRBV6-1 and TRBJ2-7; TRBD1 might be the D (5 bases). Per the germline V gene, CDR1 is MNHNS and CDR2 is SASEGT. The CDR3 sequence is 16 residues long. Trimming left V 2 bases short and J 2 bases short, with 16 bases between. The CDR3 DNA reads TGTGCCAGCAGTGAACCTTCTCTTACAGGAACCTACGAGCAGTACTTC. Its protein is CASSEPSLTGTYEQYF.

There are many counts of this clonotype. The chain links TRBV5-1 to TRBJ2-1, with D tentatively TRBD2 (6 bases). Per the germline V gene, CDR1 is SGHRS and CDR2 is YFSETQ. CDR3 length equals 15 residues. Deletions cut 4 bases from V and 5 bases from J, with 16 bases between. CDR3 in DNA: TGCGCCAGCAGCATAGCGGTTTCGAGGGACAATGAGCAGTTCTTC. Translated: CASSIAVSRDNEQFF. Based on the CDR3 plus reference TRBV5-1 and TRBJ2-1, the full variable domain is KAGVTQTPRYLIKTRGQQVTLSCSPISGHRSVSWYQQTPGQGLQFLFEYFSETQRNKGNFPGRFSGRQFSNSRSEMNVSTLELGDSALYLCASSIAVSRDNEQFFGPGTRLTVL.

The V and J genes are TRBV2 and TRBJ1-5; D is perhaps TRBD1 (5 bases). V shed 4 bases and J shed 4 bases, with 11 bases lying between them. CDR3 length equals 14 residues. Per germline, CDR1 SNHLY and CDR2 FYNNEI. As DNA, the CDR3 is TGTGCCAGCAGTGGCACAGGACTAAATCAGCCCCAGCATTTT. Translated: CASSGTGLNQPQHF. Combining the CDR3 with reference TRBV2 and TRBJ1-5 gives the whole variable domain EPEVTQTPSHQVTQMGQEVILRCVPISNHLYFYWYRQILGQKVEFLVSFYNNEISEKSEIFDDQFSVERPDGSNFTLKIRSTKLEDSAMYFCASSGTGLNQPQHFGDGTRLSIL.

The sample holds many counts of this clonotype. The chain couples TRBV5-1 to TRBJ2-3; D remains ambiguous. Per the germline V gene, CDR1 is SGHRS and CDR2 is YFSETQ. The CDR3 is 15 residues long. The V end was cut by 0 bases, the J end by 1 base, with 9 bases between. The CDR3 loop is CASSLEAAGTDTQYF. The DNA for the CDR3 is TGCGCCAGCAGCTTGGAGGCGGCGGGCACAGATACGCAGTATTTT.

CDR3 nucleotide sequence: TGCGCCAGCAGCTTGGGGCAGGGGTTGGGCACTGAAGCTTTCTTT. It yields the protein CASSLGQGLGTEAFF. The chain carries TRBV5-1 and TRBJ1-1; tentatively, D is TRBD1 (6 bases). V was trimmed by 0 bases and J by 4 bases, leaving 13 bases between them. Germline CDR1 is SGHRS and CDR2 is YFSETQ. The CDR3 is 15 amino acids.

This clonotype was picked up many times. V is TRBV28 and J is TRBJ2-3; D not resolved. V lost 7 bases, J lost 3 bases, and 8 bases lay in between. CDR1 MDHEN and CDR2 SYDVKM come from the germline V gene. This CDR3 comprises 12 residues. CDR3 sequence (DNA): TGTGCCAGCAACCAGGCTACAGATACGCAGTATTTT. It specifies CASNQATDTQYF.

This clonotype was seen at least ten times. This chain connects TRBV5-1 to TRBJ2-3; 13 bases match TRBD2. V was clipped by 4 bases and J by 6 bases; unmatched bases: 11. Per the germline V gene, CDR1 is SGHRS and CDR2 is YFSETQ. The CDR3 extends over 17 amino acids. CDR3 sequence reads: CASSPRLAGGGSDTQYF. The CDR3 region has the DNA TGCGCCAGCAGCCCGAGACTAGCGGGGGGTGGCAGCGATACGCAGTATTTT.

This clonotype appeared a few times. A much more abundant neighbour one base away suggests this may be a read error. For the CDR3, the DNA is TGTGCCAGCAGGTTTAACACCGGGGAGCTGTTTTTT. It is translated as CASRFNTGELFF. The chain couples TRBV2 to TRBJ2-2; D is undetermined. The CDR3 has 12 amino acids. V gave up 6 bases and J gave up 2 bases, with 4 bases separating them. Germline CDR1 is SNHLY and CDR2 is FYNNEI.

This clonotype has a handful of counts. This chain links TRBV12-3 or TRBV12-4 with TRBJ2-7, with D tentatively TRBD1 or TRBD2 (5 bases each). The V gene lost 6 bases and the J gene lost 7 bases, with 19 bases spanning the gap. The CDR3 has 14 residues. CDR3 DNA: TGTGCCAGCAGCCCCAACGGGGCTGGGGGAGAGCAGTACTTC. It encodes CASSPNGAGGEQYF.

This clonotype has ten or more counts. The V call is TRBV5-6, the J call TRBJ2-7, with D possibly TRBD1 on 5 matching bases. The germline V and J ends were trimmed by 5 bases and 2 bases, with 14 bases remaining between them. CDR1 SGHDT and CDR2 YYEEEE come from the germline V gene. CDR3 length: 14 amino acids. The CDR3 coding sequence is TGTGCCAGCAGGAGCGAAGGCAGGGCCTACGAGCAGTACTTC. Protein sequence: CASRSEGRAYEQYF.

The chain uses TRBV18 and TRBJ1-1; D is uncertain. CDR3 length equals 13 residues. Trimming left V 6 bases short and J 5 bases short, with 13 bases between. Germline assignment: CDR1 KGHSH and CDR2 LQKENI. The CDR3 DNA is TGTGCCAGCTCGCCTGGTCAAGTTACTGAAGCTTTCTTT. It encodes CASSPGQVTEAFF.

The chain employs TRBV7-2 and TRBJ2-2; 7 bases are a match to TRBD2. The J segment lost 5 bases and the V segment lost 5 bases, leaving 8 bases of the junction unmatched. The CDR3 consists of 15 residues. CDR1 SGHTA and CDR2 FQGNSA come from the germline V gene. The CDR3 protein is CASSPGLGRTGELFF. The CDR3 DNA reads as TGTGCCAGCAGCCCTGGACTAGGGCGGACCGGGGAGCTGTTTTTT.

This clonotype occurred a few times. This chain joins TRBV6-6 and TRBJ1-6; D remains ambiguous. CDR1 is MNHNY, CDR2 SVGAGI, per germline (reference sequence). This CDR3 has 17 amino acids. Trimming cost V 7 bases and J 7 bases, with 23 bases left between them. CDR3 in amino acids: CASIPDGIPNTNSPLHF. The CDR3 DNA follows: TGTGCCAGCATCCCAGATGGGATCCCCAATACAAATTCACCCCTCCACTTT.

There are many counts of this clonotype. The chain joins TRBV6-5 to TRBJ2-7, with D maybe TRBD2 (5 bases). Trimming cost V 4 bases and J 4 bases, with 17 bases left between them. CDR1 is MNHEY, CDR2 SVGAGI, per germline. The CDR3 is 15 residues long. The CDR3 spells CASSSVAPRKYEQYF. CDR3 nucleotide sequence: TGTGCCAGCAGTTCAGTAGCGCCTAGGAAGTACGAGCAGTACTTC.

This clonotype has just a few counts. The chain links TRBV6-2 or TRBV6-3 to TRBJ2-7, with D unresolved. The V gene's germline CDR1 is MNHEY and CDR2 SVGEGT. Trimming stripped 10 bases from V and 2 bases from J, with 15 bases between. The CDR3 runs 13 residues. The CDR3 nucleotides are TGTGCCACCAAGCAGTCAGCTGCCTACGAGCAGTACTTC. It encodes CATKQSAAYEQYF.

As concerns this clonotype: A read error is possible here, since a much larger clone lies one base away. This sequence joins TRBV5-5 and TRBJ2-4; tentatively, D is TRBD1 (6 bases). The CDR3 length is 14 residues. V was cut by 4 bases and J by 0 bases, with 8 bases left in between. Germline values: CDR1 SGHKS, CDR2 YYEKEE (reference sequence). CDR3 sequence reads: CASSGGLAKNIQYF. The CDR3 coding sequence is TGTGCCAGCAGCGGGGGCCTAGCCAAAAACATTCAGTACTTC.

This clonotype was detected a few times. The V call is TRBV12-3 or TRBV12-4, the J call TRBJ1-5; D is unresolved. Trimming left V 7 bases short and J 2 bases short, with 12 bases between. This CDR3 has 14 residues. CDR3 sequence (DNA): TGTGCCAGCACCCTTGGAATCGGCAATCAGCCCCAGCATTTT. This gives the protein CASTLGIGNQPQHF.

This rearrangement joins TRBV20-1 to TRBJ2-5, with D perhaps assigned TRBD1 or TRBD2 (6 bases each). The CDR3 spans 16 residues. The germline gives CDR1 DFQATT, CDR2 SNEGSKA (reference sequence). The germline V and J ends were trimmed by 1 base and 4 bases, with 19 bases remaining between them. The CDR3 DNA follows: TGCAGTGCTAGAGCCTTCACCGGGGGCAGGGCAGAGACCCAGTACTTC. Amino acid sequence: CSARAFTGGRAETQYF.

This clonotype was seen only a few times. The chain employs TRBV7-2 and TRBJ1-3; unclear D gene. CDR1 SGHTA and CDR2 FQGNSA come from the germline V gene. V was pared by 5 bases and J by 4 bases, with 9 bases between. The CDR3 loop spans 13 amino acids. CDR3 bases: TGTGCCAGCAGCGGAAGCCTAGGAAACACCATATATTTT. Its protein product is CASSGSLGNTIYF.

The sample holds many counts of this clonotype. This chain joins TRBV29-1 and TRBJ1-5; D is unresolved. V was shortened by 7 bases and J by 3 bases, with 16 bases between the two germline ends. Looked up from germline, CDR1 is SQVTM and CDR2 is ANQGSEA. The CDR3 is made up of 14 amino acids. CDR3 bases: TGCAGCGCTGCTGTGGAGGACCCCAATCAGCCCCAGCATTTT. Residues: CSAAVEDPNQPQHF.

The CDR3 here is CASSHGMSSYEQYF. As DNA, the CDR3 is TGTGCCAGCAGCCACGGGATGAGCTCCTACGAGCAGTACTTC. This chain uses TRBV3-1 with TRBJ2-7; D perhaps matches TRBD2 (5 bases). Germline CDR1 reads LGHDT; CDR2 reads YNNKEL (reference sequence). The CDR3 consists of 14 residues. Trimming stripped 3 bases from V and 0 bases from J, with 9 bases between.